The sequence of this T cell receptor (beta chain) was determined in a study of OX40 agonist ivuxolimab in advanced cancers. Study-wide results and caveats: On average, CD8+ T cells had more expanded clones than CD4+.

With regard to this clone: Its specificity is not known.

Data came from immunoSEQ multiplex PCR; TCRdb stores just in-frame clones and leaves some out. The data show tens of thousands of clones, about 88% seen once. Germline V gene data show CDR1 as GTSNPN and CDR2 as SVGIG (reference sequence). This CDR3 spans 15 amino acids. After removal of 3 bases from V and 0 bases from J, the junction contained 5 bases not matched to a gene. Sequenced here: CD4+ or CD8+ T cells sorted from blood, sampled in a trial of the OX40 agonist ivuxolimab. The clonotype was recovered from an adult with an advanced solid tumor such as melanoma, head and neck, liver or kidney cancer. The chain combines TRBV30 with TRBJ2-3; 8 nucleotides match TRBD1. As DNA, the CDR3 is TGTGCCTGGAGGAGACAGGGGCAAAGCACAGATACGCAGTATTTT. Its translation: CAWRRQGQSTDTQYF.